The T cell receptor beta chain under discussion was sequenced for a study of control samples from healthy donors and cancer patients. The CDR3 loop spans 14 amino acids. Germline assignment: CDR1 MNHNS and CDR2 SASEGT. Unmatched junction bases numbered 3, after V lost 3 bases and J lost 3 bases. Repertoires were generated with immunoSEQ multiplex PCR, while TCRdb's copy carries only in-frame clones and drops some. The table has about 170,000 clones, 91% seen once. This chain links TRBV6-1 with TRBJ1-1; 8 bases line up with TRBD1. The sample consisted of blood. The sequence came from a woman aged 25-40 years in good health. CDR3 loop: CASSEDRADTEAFF. CDR3 nucleotide sequence: TGTGCCAGCAGTGAGGACAGGGCGGACACTGAAGCTTTCTTT.